Listed below are T cell receptor beta chains from one sample, sequenced in a study of T cells in localized non-small cell lung cancer. Some clones are missing from TCRdb's copy, which holds only in-frame ones; the method was immunoSEQ multiplex PCR. The sample lists fewer than 20,000 clones, 87% occurring once. Sequencing used peripheral blood mononuclear cells, obtained before any cancer treatment. All receptors come from a male donor aged 60 or over with stage II lung adenocarcinoma. CDR3s include the opening cysteine and the closing phenylalanine or tryptophan. D genes are given only for firm matches. Rows may omit the clone size; those that give it use once, few, many or a size class.

cdr3_aa cdr3_nt v_call cdr3_length j_call clone_size d_call
CASSVGDSGSGETQYF TGTGCCAGCAGCGTAGGGGATAGCGGGAGCGGAGAGACCCAGTACTTC TRBV9 16 TRBJ2-5 . TRBD2
CASSGRGRPTDTQYF TGTGCCAGCAGCGGGAGAGGCAGGCCGACAGATACGCAGTATTTT TRBV28 15 TRBJ2-3 . .
CASSFSGSLRHEQFF TGTGCCAGCAGTTTTAGCGGGAGCCTCAGGCATGAGCAGTTCTTC TRBV6-5 15 TRBJ2-1 . TRBD2
CASSPTTRKGETQYF TGTGCCAGCTCACCAACGACTAGGAAGGGAGAGACCCAGTACTTC TRBV18 15 TRBJ2-5 . .
CASSYYGTPNTGELFF TGTGCCAGCAGTTATTACGGGACACCCAACACCGGGGAGCTGTTTTTT TRBV6-5 16 TRBJ2-2 few .
CASSERHTVDYGYTF TGTGCCAGCAGTGAACGGCACACGGTGGACTATGGCTACACCTTC TRBV2 15 TRBJ1-2 . .
CASSPGQRNEQFF TGTGCCAGCTCACCCGGGCAGCGCAATGAGCAGTTCTTC TRBV18 13 TRBJ2-1 . .
CASSLGPGADQETQYF TGTGCCAGCAGTTTAGGGCCAGGGGCCGATCAAGAGACCCAGTACTTC TRBV27 16 TRBJ2-5 . .
CASSSRGPRRETQYF TGTGCCAGCAGCTCCAGGGGGCCGCGCCGGGAGACCCAGTACTTC TRBV7-3 15 TRBJ2-5 few TRBD1
CASTPDGGSNQPQHF TGTGCCAGTACCCCGGACGGGGGTAGCAATCAGCCCCAGCATTTT TRBV19 15 TRBJ1-5 . .
CASSLLATGNYGYTF TGCGCCAGCAGCTTGTTAGCGACAGGGAACTATGGCTACACCTTC TRBV5-1 15 TRBJ1-2 . TRBD1
CASSQGGVRSNQPQHF TGTGCCAGCAGTCAGGGGGGCGTTAGAAGCAATCAGCCCCAGCATTTT TRBV27 16 TRBJ1-5 few TRBD1
CASSLEPASFSGNTIYF TGCGCCAGCAGCTTGGAACCGGCCAGCTTCTCTGGAAACACCATATATTTT TRBV5-1 17 TRBJ1-3 once .
CASSKAGVPNEQFF TGTGCCAGTAGTAAGGCGGGAGTACCTAATGAGCAGTTCTTC TRBV19 14 TRBJ2-1 . TRBD2
CASTPGGSGRSSYNEQFF TGTGCCAGCACCCCAGGGGGAAGCGGGAGGTCTTCCTACAATGAGCAGTTCTTC TRBV7-7 18 TRBJ2-1 . TRBD2
CASSLVRAGGEKLFF TGTGCCAGCAGCTTAGTTAGGGCCGGGGGTGAAAAACTGTTTTTT TRBV7-8 15 TRBJ1-4 . .
CASSLTGTGEQYF TGTGCCAGCAGCTTGACAGGAACAGGCGAGCAGTACTTC TRBV7-3 13 TRBJ2-7 . .
CASSHPAGVEETQYF TGTGCCAGCAGCCACCCAGCGGGAGTGGAAGAGACCCAGTACTTC TRBV5-4 15 TRBJ2-5 . TRBD2
CASAQGNTEAFF TGTGCCAGCGCCCAGGGGAACACTGAAGCTTTCTTT TRBV5-5 12 TRBJ1-1 . .
CASSSVLGSGNTIYF TGTGCCAGCAGTTCCGTTTTGGGTTCTGGAAACACCATATATTTT TRBV6-6 15 TRBJ1-3 . .
CASSRDRNYGYTF TGTGCCAGCAGCCGGGACCGGAACTATGGCTACACCTTC TRBV6-4 13 TRBJ1-2 . .
CASSSSYRAVKPQHF TGTGCCAGCAGTTCCTCCTACAGGGCGGTCAAGCCCCAGCATTTT TRBV28 15 TRBJ1-5 . .
CASSRLAGWGRNEQFF TGTGCCAGCAGTCGCCTGGCGGGGTGGGGGCGCAATGAGCAGTTCTTC TRBV9 16 TRBJ2-1 once .
CASSLTQGYEQFF TGTGCCAGCAGCTTAACACAGGGATATGAGCAGTTCTTC TRBV7-8 13 TRBJ2-1 . .
CASSISPGMEAFF TGTGCCAGTAGTATATCGCCGGGGATGGAAGCTTTCTTT TRBV19 13 TRBJ1-1 . .
CASSGRSERSSGANVLTF TGTGCCAGCAGCGGGCGGTCCGAGAGATCCTCTGGGGCCAACGTCCTGACTTTC TRBV7-9 18 TRBJ2-6 . .
CASSETSGSSYNEQFF TGTGCCAGCAGTGAAACAAGCGGAAGCTCCTACAATGAGCAGTTCTTC TRBV6-1 16 TRBJ2-1 . .
CASSQRRGPRAEQYF TGCGCCAGCAGCCAACGAAGGGGTCCCAGGGCCGAGCAGTACTTC TRBV4-1 15 TRBJ2-7 . .
CAWSATLTYEQYF TGTGCCTGGAGCGCTACACTTACCTACGAGCAGTACTTC TRBV30 13 TRBJ2-7 . .
CASSTGQVGAFF TGTGCCAGTAGTACCGGACAGGTTGGAGCTTTCTTT TRBV19 12 TRBJ1-1 . TRBD1
CASSGGGGTYNEQFF TGTGCCAGCAGTGGCGGCGGGGGAACCTACAATGAGCAGTTCTTC TRBV6-1 15 TRBJ2-1 . TRBD2
CASSPPAGGLSSYEQYF TGTGCCAGCAGCCCCCCAGCGGGAGGCCTAAGCTCCTACGAGCAGTACTTC TRBV5-4 17 TRBJ2-7 . TRBD2
CASRYREQETQYF TGTGCCAGCCGCTACCGGGAGCAAGAGACCCAGTACTTC TRBV2 13 TRBJ2-5 . .
CASSSPPNNEQFF TGTGCCAGCAGTTCCCCGCCCAACAATGAGCAGTTCTTC TRBV6-6 13 TRBJ2-1 once .
CASRVGAYQPQHF TGTGCCAGCAGGGTAGGAGCATATCAGCCCCAGCATTTT TRBV6-1 13 TRBJ1-5 . .
CASSTGTWDTQYF TGCGCCAGCAGCACGGGGACTTGGGATACGCAGTATTTT TRBV5-1 13 TRBJ2-3 . .
CASSHRGTAFF TGTGCCAGCAGTCACCGCGGGACAGCTTTCTTT TRBV28 11 TRBJ1-1 . .
CARTPLLTGLDEKLFF TGTGCCAGAACCCCCCTATTGACCGGGTTAGATGAAAAACTGTTTTTT TRBV19 16 TRBJ1-4 once .
CASSPNHGGEQYF TGTGCCAGCAGCCCCAATCACGGGGGCGAGCAGTACTTC TRBV11-2 13 TRBJ2-7 once .
CASSPGHHQPQHF TGTGCCAGTAGCCCGGGACACCATCAGCCCCAGCATTTT TRBV19 13 TRBJ1-5 once .